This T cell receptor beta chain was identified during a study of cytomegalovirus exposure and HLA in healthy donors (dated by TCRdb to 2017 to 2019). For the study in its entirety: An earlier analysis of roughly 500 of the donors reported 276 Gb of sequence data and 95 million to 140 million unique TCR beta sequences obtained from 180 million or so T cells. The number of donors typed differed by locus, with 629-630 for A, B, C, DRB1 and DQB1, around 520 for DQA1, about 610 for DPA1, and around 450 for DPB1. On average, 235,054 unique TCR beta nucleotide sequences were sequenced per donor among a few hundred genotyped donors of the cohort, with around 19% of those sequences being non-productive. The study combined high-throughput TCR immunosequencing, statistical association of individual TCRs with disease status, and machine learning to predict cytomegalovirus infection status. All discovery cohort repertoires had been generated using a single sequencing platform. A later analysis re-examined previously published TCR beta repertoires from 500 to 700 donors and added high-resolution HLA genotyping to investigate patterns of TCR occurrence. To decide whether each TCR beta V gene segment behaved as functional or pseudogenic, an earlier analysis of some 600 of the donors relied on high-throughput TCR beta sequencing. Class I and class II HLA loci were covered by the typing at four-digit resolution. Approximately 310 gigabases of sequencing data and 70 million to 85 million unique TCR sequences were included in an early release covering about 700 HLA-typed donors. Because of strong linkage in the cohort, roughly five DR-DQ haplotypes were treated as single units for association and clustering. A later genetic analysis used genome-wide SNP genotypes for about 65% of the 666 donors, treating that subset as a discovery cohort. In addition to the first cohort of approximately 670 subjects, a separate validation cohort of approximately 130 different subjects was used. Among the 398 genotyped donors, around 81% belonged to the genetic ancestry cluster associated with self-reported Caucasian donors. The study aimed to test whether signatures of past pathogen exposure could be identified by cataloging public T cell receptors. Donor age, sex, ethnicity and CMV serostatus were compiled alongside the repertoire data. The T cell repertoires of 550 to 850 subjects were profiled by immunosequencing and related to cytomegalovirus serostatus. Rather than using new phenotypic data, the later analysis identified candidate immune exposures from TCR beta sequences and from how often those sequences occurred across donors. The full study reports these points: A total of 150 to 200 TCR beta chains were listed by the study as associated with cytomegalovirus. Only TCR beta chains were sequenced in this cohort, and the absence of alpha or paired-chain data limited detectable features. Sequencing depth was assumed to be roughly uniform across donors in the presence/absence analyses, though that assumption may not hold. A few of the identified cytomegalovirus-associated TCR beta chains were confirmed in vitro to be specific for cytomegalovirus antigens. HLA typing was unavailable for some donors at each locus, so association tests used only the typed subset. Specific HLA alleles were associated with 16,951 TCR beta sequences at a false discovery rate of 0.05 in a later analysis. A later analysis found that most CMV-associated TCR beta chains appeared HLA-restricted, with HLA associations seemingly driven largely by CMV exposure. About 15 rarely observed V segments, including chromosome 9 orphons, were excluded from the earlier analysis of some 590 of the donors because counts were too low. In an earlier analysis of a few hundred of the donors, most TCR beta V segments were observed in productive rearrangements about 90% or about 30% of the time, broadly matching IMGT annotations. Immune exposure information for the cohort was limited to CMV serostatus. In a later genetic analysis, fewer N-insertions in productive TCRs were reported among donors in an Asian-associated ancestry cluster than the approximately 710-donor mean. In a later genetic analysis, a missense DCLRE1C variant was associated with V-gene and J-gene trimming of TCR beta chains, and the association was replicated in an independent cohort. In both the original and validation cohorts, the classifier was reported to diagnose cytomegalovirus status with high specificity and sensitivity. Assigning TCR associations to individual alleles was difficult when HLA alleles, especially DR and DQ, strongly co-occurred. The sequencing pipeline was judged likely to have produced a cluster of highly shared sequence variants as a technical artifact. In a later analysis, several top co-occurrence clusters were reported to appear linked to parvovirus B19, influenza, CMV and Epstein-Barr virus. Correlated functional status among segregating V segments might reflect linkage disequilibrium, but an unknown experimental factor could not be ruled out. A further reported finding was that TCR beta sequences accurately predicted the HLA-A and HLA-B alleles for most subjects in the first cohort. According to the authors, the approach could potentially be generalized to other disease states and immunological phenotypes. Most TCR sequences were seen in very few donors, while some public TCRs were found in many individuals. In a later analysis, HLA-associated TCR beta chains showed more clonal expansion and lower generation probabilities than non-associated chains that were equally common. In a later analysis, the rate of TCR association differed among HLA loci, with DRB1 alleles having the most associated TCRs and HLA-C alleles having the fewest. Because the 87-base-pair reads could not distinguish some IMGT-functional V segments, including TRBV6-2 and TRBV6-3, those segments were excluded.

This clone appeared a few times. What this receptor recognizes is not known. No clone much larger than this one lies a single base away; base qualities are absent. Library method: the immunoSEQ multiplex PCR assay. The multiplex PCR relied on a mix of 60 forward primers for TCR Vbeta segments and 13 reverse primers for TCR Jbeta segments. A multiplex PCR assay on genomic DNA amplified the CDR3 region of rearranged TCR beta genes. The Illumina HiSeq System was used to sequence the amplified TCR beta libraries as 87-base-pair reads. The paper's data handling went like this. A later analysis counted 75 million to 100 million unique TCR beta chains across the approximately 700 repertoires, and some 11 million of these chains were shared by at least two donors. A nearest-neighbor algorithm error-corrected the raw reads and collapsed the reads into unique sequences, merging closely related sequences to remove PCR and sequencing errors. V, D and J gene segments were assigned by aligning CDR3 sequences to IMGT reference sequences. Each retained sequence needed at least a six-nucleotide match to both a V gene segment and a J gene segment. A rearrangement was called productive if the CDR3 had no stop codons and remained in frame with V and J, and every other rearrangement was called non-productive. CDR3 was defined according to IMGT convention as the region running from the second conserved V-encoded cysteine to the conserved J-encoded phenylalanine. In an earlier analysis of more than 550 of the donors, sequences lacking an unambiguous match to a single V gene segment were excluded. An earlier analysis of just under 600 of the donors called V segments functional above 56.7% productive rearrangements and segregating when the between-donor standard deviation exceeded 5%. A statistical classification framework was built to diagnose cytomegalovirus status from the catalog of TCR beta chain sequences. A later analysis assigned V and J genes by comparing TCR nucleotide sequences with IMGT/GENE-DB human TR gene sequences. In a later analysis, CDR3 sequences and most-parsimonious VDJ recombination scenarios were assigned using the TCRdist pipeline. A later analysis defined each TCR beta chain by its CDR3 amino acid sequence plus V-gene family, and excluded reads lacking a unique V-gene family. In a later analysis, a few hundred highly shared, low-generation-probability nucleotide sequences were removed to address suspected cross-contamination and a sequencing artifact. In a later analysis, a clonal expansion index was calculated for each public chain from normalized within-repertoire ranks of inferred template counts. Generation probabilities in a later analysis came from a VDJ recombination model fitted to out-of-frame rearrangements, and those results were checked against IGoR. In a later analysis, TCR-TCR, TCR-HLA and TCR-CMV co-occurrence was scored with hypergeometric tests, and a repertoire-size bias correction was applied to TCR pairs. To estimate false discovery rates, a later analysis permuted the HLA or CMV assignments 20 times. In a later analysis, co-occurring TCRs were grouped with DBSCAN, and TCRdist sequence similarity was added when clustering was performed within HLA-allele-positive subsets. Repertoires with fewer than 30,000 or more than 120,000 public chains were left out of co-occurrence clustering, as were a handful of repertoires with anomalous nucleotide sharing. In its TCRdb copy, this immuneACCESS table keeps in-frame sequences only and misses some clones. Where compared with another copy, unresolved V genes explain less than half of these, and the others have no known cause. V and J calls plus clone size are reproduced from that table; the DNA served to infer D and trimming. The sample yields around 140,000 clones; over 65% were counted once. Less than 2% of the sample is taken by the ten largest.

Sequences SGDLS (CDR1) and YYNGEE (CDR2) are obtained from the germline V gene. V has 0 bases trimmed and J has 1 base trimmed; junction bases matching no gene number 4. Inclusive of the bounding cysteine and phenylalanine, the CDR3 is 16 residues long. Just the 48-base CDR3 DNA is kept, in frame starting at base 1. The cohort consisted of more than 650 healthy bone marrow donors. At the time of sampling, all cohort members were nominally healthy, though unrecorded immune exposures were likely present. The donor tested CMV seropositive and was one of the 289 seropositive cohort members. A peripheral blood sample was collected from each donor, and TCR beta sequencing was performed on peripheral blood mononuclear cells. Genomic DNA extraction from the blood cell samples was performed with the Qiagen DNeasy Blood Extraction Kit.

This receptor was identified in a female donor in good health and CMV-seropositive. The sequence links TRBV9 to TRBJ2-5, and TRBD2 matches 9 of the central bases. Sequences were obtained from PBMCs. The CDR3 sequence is CASSVGLAGPQETQYF. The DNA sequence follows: TGTGCCAGCAGCGTAGGCCTAGCGGGACCCCAAGAGACCCAGTACTTC.